This TCR beta chain was profiled in a study of cytomegalovirus exposure and HLA in healthy donors. Findings and caveats of the study: A further, later analysis showed that HLA-associated TCR beta chains (compared with equally common others) were more clonally expanded. Per a prior analysis, the majority of TCR beta V segments were productive roughly 87% or roughly 30% of the time.

Primers for the PCR totalled 60 Vbeta and 13 Jbeta. Measured with immunoSEQ multiplex PCR; TCRdb has only the in-frame clones, and not every one. The table has 150,000 to 200,000 clones, about 85% seen once; the top ten hold 1%. Remarks on this clone: Its specificity is not known.

CDR1 is SEHNR, CDR2 FQNEAQ, per germline (reference sequence). Trimming left V 4 bases short and J 3 bases short, with 10 bases between. The CDR3 spans 13 residues. The sample comprised PBMCs. The TCR comes from a boy aged 2 to 9 in good health and CMV-seronegative. This sequence joins TRBV7-9 and TRBJ2-7, with D maybe TRBD1 (5 bases). The CDR3, as DNA: TGTGCCAGCAGCTGGCCACAGGACTACGAGCAGTACTTC. It is translated as CASSWPQDYEQYF.